A single sample gave rise to the 16 T cell receptor beta chains below, sequenced in a study of PD-1 blockade in classical Hodgkin lymphoma. Repertoires were generated with immunoSEQ multiplex PCR, while TCRdb's copy carries only in-frame clones and drops some. The data hold approximately 17,000 clones, with over 80% observed a single time. Patients all relapsed after autologous stem cell transplantation, and there was variation in brentuximab vedotin exposure. Specimen: peripheral blood mononuclear cells (PBMCs), collected at baseline. The receptors were sampled from a human donor with classical Hodgkin lymphoma.

The chain joins TRBV28 to TRBJ1-2, with D unclear. CDR1 and CDR2 from the germline V gene are MDHEN and SYDVKM. There are 15 residues in the CDR3. Trimming stripped 5 bases from V and 6 bases from J, with 19 bases between. As DNA, the CDR3 is TGTGCCAGCAGTGAGGGCGGCAGGAGAGATAATGGCTACACCTTC. It translates to CASSEGGRRDNGYTF.

The genes are TRBV5-4 and TRBJ2-3; D unresolved. The CDR3 totals 14 residues. The ends were cut back, 4 bases at V and 3 bases at J, with 12 bases in the middle. Germline CDR1 reads SGHNT; CDR2 reads YYREEE (reference sequence). This CDR3 reads CASSLKLGTDTQYF. The CDR3, as DNA: TGTGCCAGCAGCCTTAAGCTGGGTACAGATACGCAGTATTTT.

The CDR3 DNA follows: TGTGCCAGCAGCTTTAGTCAGGGCCGCCAAGAGACCCAGTACTTC. This codes for CASSFSQGRQETQYF. V usage is TRBV7-6 and J usage is TRBJ2-5, with D possibly matching TRBD1 (5 bases). From germline, CDR1 is SGHVS and CDR2 FNYEAQ. CDR3 length equals 15 residues. The germline V and J ends were trimmed by 3 bases and 1 base, with 12 bases remaining between them.

J is TRBJ2-1 and V is TRBV7-2; a possible D gene is TRBD2 (6 bases). This CDR3 has 15 amino acids. Trimming cost V 3 bases and J 4 bases, with 13 bases left between them. Germline values: CDR1 SGHTA, CDR2 FQGNSA. CDR3 region: CASSFDSGIYNEQFF. The CDR3, as DNA: TGTGCCAGCAGCTTTGATAGCGGAATATACAATGAGCAGTTCTTC.

The chain uses TRBV7-3 and TRBJ2-1; TRBD1 or TRBD2 may be the D gene (5 bases each). Germline V lookup: CDR1 SGHTA, CDR2 FQGTGA. Trimming stripped 5 bases from V and 6 bases from J, with 17 bases between. This CDR3 region has 15 residues. The CDR3 nucleotides are TGTGCCAGCAGCCTTAGCCAGGCCGGGACCAATGAGCAGTTCTTC. It specifies CASSLSQAGTNEQFF. Full variable domain (outside the CDR3, taken from reference TRBV7-3 and TRBJ2-1): GAGVSQTPSNKVTEKGKYVELRCDPISGHTALYWYRQSLGQGPEFLIYFQGTGAADDSGLPNDRFFAVRPEGSVSTLKIQRTERGDSAVYLCASSLSQAGTNEQFFGPGTRLTVL.

J is TRBJ2-2 and V is TRBV5-1; no clear D gene. V lost 5 bases, J lost 4 bases, and 9 bases lay in between. Germline assignment: CDR1 SGHRS and CDR2 YFSETQ. The CDR3 spans 13 residues. The CDR3 DNA sequence: TGCGCCAGCAGATCCGTTCCCACCGGGGAGCTGTTTTTT. It yields the protein CASRSVPTGELFF.

CDR3 loop: CASTAERNTIYF. The CDR3, as DNA: TGCGCCAGCACTGCTGAGCGAAACACCATATATTTT. The chain couples TRBV10-1 to TRBJ1-3; D is undetermined. The CDR3 covers 12 residues. Germline lookup yields CDR1 WNHNN and CDR2 SYGVQD (reference sequence). V lost 7 bases and J lost 5, with 9 bases in between.

CDR3 bases: TGCGCCAGCGGCGACTACGAGCAGTACTTC. Its protein product is CASGDYEQYF. This rearrangement joins TRBV5-1 to TRBJ2-7, with no clear D. Germline CDR1 reads SGHRS; CDR2 reads YFSETQ. The ends were cut back, 7 bases at V and 3 bases at J, with 5 bases in the middle. CDR3 length: 10 residues.

The chain carries TRBV29-1 and TRBJ2-7; D is uncertain. Germline lookup yields CDR1 SQVTM and CDR2 ANQGSEA. The CDR3 consists of 11 residues. V was clipped by 7 bases and J by 13 bases, with 20 bases between them. The chain's CDR3 is CSGTKGFDLYF. The CDR3 DNA sequence: TGCAGCGGGACGAAGGGATTCGATCTCTACTTC.

The chain joins TRBV2 to TRBJ2-1; 13 positions match TRBD2. The CDR3 runs to 14 residues. Trimming cost V 5 bases and J 6 bases; bases outside gene matches: 1. Germline V gene lookup returns CDR1 SNHLY and CDR2 FYNNEI. DNA of the CDR3: TGTGCCAGCAGTTGGACTAGCGGGGGCAATGAGCAGTTCTTC. Protein: CASSWTSGGNEQFF.

This sequence joins TRBV18 and TRBJ2-7; 7 bases match TRBD1. CDR3 length: 16 amino acids. Per the germline V gene, CDR1 is KGHSH and CDR2 is LQKENI. The J segment lost 4 bases and the V segment lost 3 bases, leaving 12 bases of the junction unmatched. For the CDR3, the DNA is TGTGCCAGCTCACCTGTTAAGACAGGGTTCGTATACGAGCAGTACTTC. This encodes CASSPVKTGFVYEQYF. The variable domain in full, completed from reference TRBV18 and TRBJ2-7, reads NAGVMQNPRHLVRRRGQEARLRCSPMKGHSHVYWYRQLPEEGLKFMVYLQKENIIDESGMPKERFSAEFPKEGPSILRIQQVVRGDSAAYFCASSPVKTGFVYEQYFGPGTRLTVT.

This clone is labeled as hyperexpanded. The genes are TRBV28 and TRBJ2-1, with 11 positions matching TRBD1. The CDR3 has 10 residues. Germline V lookup: CDR1 MDHEN, CDR2 SYDVKM. Losses at the gene ends were 7 bases for V and 15 bases for J; bases not matched to a gene: 2. The CDR3 DNA is TGTGCCAGCATGGGACAGGGGGTGTTCTTC. It specifies CASMGQGVFF.

This chain joins TRBV6-1 and TRBJ2-2; perhaps TRBD1 as D (5 bases). The CDR3 spans 11 residues. Trimming left V 6 bases short and J 7 bases short, with 6 bases between. CDR1 and CDR2 (germline): MNHNS, SASEGT. The CDR3 is CASRGRGELFF. CDR3 bases: TGTGCCAGCAGGGGGCGCGGGGAGCTGTTTTTT.

The chain links TRBV21-1 to TRBJ2-1; the listed D gene, TRBD1, was not tested against the DNA. TRBV21-1 is reported as a pseudogene. The CDR3 spans 14 residues. For the CDR3, the DNA is TGTCCCTGGAAGGGGGCGCGTAACTACAATGAGCAGTTCTTC. This encodes CPWKGARNYNEQFF.

This rearrangement joins TRBV19 to TRBJ1-1; the D gene is possibly TRBD1 (5 bases). CDR1 and CDR2 from the germline V gene are LNHDA and SQIVND (reference sequence). Trimming took off 6 bases at V and 1 base at J, with 6 bases between the two ends. The CDR3 runs 12 residues. CDR3 bases: TGTGCCAGTAGGGGACGGAACACTGAAGCTTTCTTT. This gives the protein CASRGRNTEAFF.

This clone showed up just a few times. This CDR3 reads CASSLPGHQAATEAFF. CDR3 DNA sequence: TGCGCCAGCAGCTTGCCGGGACACCAAGCAGCTACTGAAGCTTTCTTT. The rearrangement uses TRBV5-1 and TRBJ1-1; possibly TRBD1 for D (6 bases). Germline V gene sequence: CDR1 SGHRS, CDR2 YFSETQ. The V end was cut by 1 base, the J end by 5 bases, with 18 bases between. The CDR3 is made up of 16 amino acids.